This T cell receptor (beta chain) appears in the sequencing data of a study of response to subunit inactivated influenza vaccine. The study, taken as a whole, reports: New T cells are recruited in small numbers by each seasonal influenza vaccination, according to the authors' suggestion.

From the RT-PCR reads, TCRdb called clonotypes with MiXCR, one entry per CDR3 protein. Here the sample spans 450,000 to 500,000 distinct CDR3 sequences, approximately 10% being singletons. CDR1 is SGHTA and CDR2 is FQGNSA in the germline V gene. The CDR3 spans 15 residues. The V and J ends lost 4 bases and 1 base respectively, with 12 bases between them. The sample holds a few counts of this clonotype. Its cognate antigen is unknown. This clonotype was obtained from a man aged 50-60 years who received an inactivated influenza vaccine. This rearrangement joins TRBV7-2 to TRBJ2-3; D is unresolved. The source material was PBMCs from blood, sampled around seven weeks after vaccination. The CDR3 DNA sequence: TGTGCCAGCAGCTCCAATGTGTGGCGCACAGATACGCAGTATTTT. Translation: CASSSNVWRTDTQYF.